The 26 T cell receptor beta chains below were found in one sample sequenced in a study of TIL therapy for anti-PD-1-resistant metastatic lung cancer. Time point specified: pre-treatment sample, taken before nivolumab and TIL therapy. The immunoSEQ assay was v3. Libraries were prepared by immunoSEQ multiplex PCR; TCRdb keeps only in-frame clonotypes and omits some of them. The sample carries 36,000 or so clones, 73% recorded once. The sample here was blood, taken at baseline. The receptor set was obtained from a person aged 25-85 years with non-small cell lung cancer.

Only one count was recorded for this clone. The J gene is TRBJ1-6, the V gene TRBV29-1; possible D gene TRBD1, 6 bases. The V end was cut by 6 bases, the J end by 6 bases, with 18 bases between. CDR3 size: 15 residues. CDR1 SQVTM and CDR2 ANQGSEA come from the germline V gene. CDR3 DNA sequence: TGCAGCGTCTTGGGCAGGGGAAGTAGTAATTCACCCCTCCACTTT. As protein: CSVLGRGSSNSPLHF.

V gene TRBV2 combines with J gene TRBJ2-1; D gene unclear. Germline V gene sequence: CDR1 SNHLY, CDR2 FYNNEI. This CDR3 is built from 15 residues. Trimming pared 7 bases from V and 6 bases from J, leaving 19 bases between. This CDR3 is CASILRWGMSNEQFF. The CDR3 region has the DNA TGTGCCAGCATCCTCAGGTGGGGTATGTCCAATGAGCAGTTCTTC. The full variable domain, in which reference TRBV2 and TRBJ2-1 provide the parts outside the CDR3, is EPEVTQTPSHQVTQMGQEVILRCVPISNHLYFYWYRQILGQKVEFLVSFYNNEISEKSEIFDDQFSVERPDGSNFTLKIRSTKLEDSAMYFCASILRWGMSNEQFFGPGTRLTVL.

This clone was recorded once. V and J are TRBV18 and TRBJ2-3; D assignment may be TRBD1 or TRBD2 (6 bases each). CDR3 size: 15 residues. Per the germline V gene, CDR1 is KGHSH and CDR2 is LQKENI. The ends were cut back, 1 base at V and 4 bases at J, with 12 bases in the middle. The CDR3 coding sequence is TGTGCCAGCTCACCACGGGGGGCGCAAGCAGATACGCAGTATTTT. Translated, it gives CASSPRGAQADTQYF.

The J gene is TRBJ2-7, the V gene TRBV11-1; 14 positions match TRBD2. The germline V gene encodes CDR1 SGHAT and CDR2 FQDESV (reference sequence). J lost 5 bases, V lost 5 bases, and 8 bases had no gene match. This CDR3 is 16 amino acids long. The CDR3 protein is CASSAGTSGSYDEQYF. DNA of the CDR3: TGTGCCAGCAGCGCCGGGACTAGCGGGAGTTATGACGAGCAGTACTTC.

This sequence joins TRBV30 and TRBJ1-2, with D unclear. The CDR3 is made up of 13 amino acids. From germline, CDR1 is GTSNPN and CDR2 SVGIG (reference sequence). V lost 2 bases, J lost 1 base, and 8 bases lay in between. The CDR3 region has the DNA TGTGCCTGGAGTTACGGGGATAACTATGGCTACACCTTC. This codes for CAWSYGDNYGYTF.

This clone has only a few counts. The chain couples TRBV18 to TRBJ1-5; tentatively, D is TRBD1 (6 bases). CDR1 is KGHSH, CDR2 LQKENI, per germline. Trimming stripped 4 bases from V and 0 bases from J, with 10 bases between. This CDR3 contains 15 residues. The CDR3 DNA is TGTGCCAGCTCACAGGGACATACTAGCAATCAGCCCCAGCATTTT. This encodes CASSQGHTSNQPQHF.

In DNA form, the CDR3 reads TGTGCCAGCTCACCATTCATCGGGACAGCTCAAGAGACCCAGTACTTC. Its protein product is CASSPFIGTAQETQYF. The chain carries TRBV18 and TRBJ2-5; TRBD1 agrees at 7 bases. CDR3 length equals 16 residues. Trimming at V came to 2 bases and at J to 2 bases, leaving 8 bases not matched to a gene. Germline CDR1 reads KGHSH; CDR2 reads LQKENI.

The V call is TRBV19, the J call TRBJ2-3, with a possible D match to TRBD1 (6 bases). The CDR3 is made up of 17 amino acids. V was cut by 5 bases and J by 1 base, with 19 bases left in between. Germline CDR1 is LNHDA and CDR2 is SQIVND (reference sequence). The CDR3 protein is CASSAMLGAEGTDTQYF. The DNA of the CDR3 is TGTGCCAGTAGTGCCATGTTGGGGGCCGAGGGCACAGATACGCAGTATTTT.

The rearrangement joins TRBV9 to TRBJ2-3; weak D call: TRBD2 (5 bases). CDR3 length: 12 residues. CDR1 and CDR2 (germline): SGDLS, YYNGEE. V lost 0 bases and J 6 bases, leaving 5 bases between the germline ends. DNA of the CDR3: TGTGCCAGCAGCGTAGGGGAGGATACGCAGTATTTT. It translates to CASSVGEDTQYF.

The V gene is TRBV28, the J gene TRBJ2-5, with D perhaps given as TRBD1 or TRBD2 (5 bases each). There are 15 residues in the CDR3. Germline-derived CDR1 and CDR2 are MDHEN and SYDVKM. Trimming took 7 bases from V and 5 from J, leaving 20 bases between them. As DNA, the CDR3 is TGTGCCAGCACCCTTCAGCAGGGAAGGAGGGAGACCCAGTACTTC. Its protein is CASTLQQGRRETQYF.

The V call is TRBV30, the J call TRBJ1-1, with no clear D. V shed 4 bases and J shed 0 bases, with 9 bases lying between them. Germline loops: CDR1 GTSNPN, CDR2 SVGIG (reference sequence). This CDR3 has 13 amino acids. Here the CDR3 reads CAWNGWVNTEAFF. For the CDR3, the DNA is TGTGCCTGGAATGGTTGGGTGAACACTGAAGCTTTCTTT.

The chain has TRBV28 and TRBJ2-7; D could derive from TRBD1 or TRBD2 (5 bases each). Per germline, CDR1 MDHEN and CDR2 SYDVKM. Trimming stripped 6 bases from V and 6 bases from J, with 18 bases between. The CDR3 is 14 amino acids. The CDR3 DNA sequence: TGTGCCAGCAGAGCTAGCCGCCAGGGAAGCGAGCAGTACTTC. Amino acid sequence: CASRASRQGSEQYF.

This clone was recorded once. The rearrangement links TRBV28 to TRBJ2-1, with no clear D. There are 11 residues in the CDR3. Trimming shortened V by 3 bases and J by 4 bases, and 1 base separated the two germline ends. Germline V CDR1 and CDR2: MDHEN, SYDVKM. CDR3 sequence (DNA): TGTGCCAGCAGTTTTTACAATGAGCAGTTCTTC. This gives the protein CASSFYNEQFF.

V is TRBV10-3 and J is TRBJ2-7; tentatively, D is TRBD2 (6 bases). The V gene's germline CDR1 is ENHRY and CDR2 SYGVKD. This CDR3 is built from 12 residues. Trimming shortened V by 10 bases and J by 4 bases, and 14 bases separated the two germline ends. The DNA for the CDR3 is TGTGCCACCGCGGGACGGCCTTACGAGCAGTACTTC. This translates into CATAGRPYEQYF.

This chain links TRBV9 with TRBJ1-2; D might be TRBD1 (5 bases). The CDR3 has 14 residues. Germline-derived CDR1 and CDR2 are SGDLS and YYNGEE. The V and J ends lost 0 bases and 6 bases respectively, with 12 bases between them. CDR3 in DNA: TGTGCCAGCAGCGTAGCGGGGGGGGTTGATGGCTACACCTTC. Protein: CASSVAGGVDGYTF.

As concerns this clone: The same CDR3 can be traced to other DNA sequences in this sample. The genes are TRBV9 and TRBJ2-7; possibly TRBD1 for D (6 bases). This CDR3 is 16 amino acids long. The ends were cut back, 0 bases at V and 1 base at J, with 14 bases in the middle. Germline V lookup: CDR1 SGDLS, CDR2 YYNGEE. The CDR3 bases are TGTGCCAGCAGCGTAGGAGGGGGACAAGGTTCCTACGAGCAGTACTTC. Translating gives CASSVGGGQGSYEQYF.

V and J are TRBV7-3 and TRBJ2-3; 9 nucleotides match TRBD2. V was clipped by 2 bases and J by 5 bases; unmatched bases: 5. The CDR3 is 15 residues long. Per germline, CDR1 SGHTA and CDR2 FQGTGA. The DNA for the CDR3 is TGTGCCAGCAGCTTACTGGGACTAGCAGGAGATACGCAGTATTTT. It is translated as CASSLLGLAGDTQYF. Full variable domain (missing parts from reference TRBV7-3 and TRBJ2-3): GAGVSQTPSNKVTEKGKYVELRCDPISGHTALYWYRQSLGQGPEFLIYFQGTGAADDSGLPNDRFFAVRPEGSVSTLKIQRTERGDSAVYLCASSLLGLAGDTQYFGPGTRLTVL.

Comment on this clone: Sequence at one end of the junction differs from germline and may be a read error. The chain joins TRBV14 to TRBJ1-3, with a weak D call TRBD1 (5 bases). This CDR3 contains 13 residues. CDR1 SGHDN and CDR2 FVKESK come from the germline V gene. CDR3 loop: CASSPKITGTRYF. CDR3 nucleotide sequence: TGTGCCAGCAGCCCCAAAATTACCGGGACCAGATATTTT.

A note on this clone: Mismatch with germline at one junction end may stem from a read error. The genes are TRBV7-7 and TRBJ2-3; no firm D call. CDR3 length: 13 residues. Germline CDR1 is SSHAT and CDR2 is FNYEAQ (reference sequence). The CDR3 region is CASSLARTDTQYF. In DNA, the CDR3 is TGTGCTAGCAGCTTAGCTAGGACAGATACGCAGTATTTT.

The chain combines TRBV6-6 with TRBJ2-5; the D gene could be TRBD1 or TRBD2 (6 bases each). This CDR3 has 15 residues. Germline V gives CDR1 MNHNY, CDR2 SVGAGI (reference sequence). V lost 5 bases to trimming and J lost 6 bases, with 19 bases between them. The CDR3: CASSPPGGGGQTQYF. CDR3 sequence (DNA): TGTGCCAGCAGTCCCCCGGGCGGAGGGGGGCAGACCCAGTACTTC.

This chain links TRBV11-2 with TRBJ2-2; D is undetermined. Germline-derived CDR1 and CDR2 are SGHAT and FQNNGV. Trimming cost V 1 base and J 2 bases, with 11 bases left between them. The length of the CDR3 is 16 residues. The DNA for the CDR3 is TGTGCCAGCAGCTTAGTTCTGGGGATAAACACCGGGGAGCTGTTTTTT. This encodes CASSLVLGINTGELFF.

The chain recombines TRBV5-6 with TRBJ2-1; 13 bases are a match to TRBD2. V trimming: 4 bases; J trimming: 9 bases; junction bases outside the gene matches: 10. This CDR3 is 16 amino acids long. The germline gives CDR1 SGHDT, CDR2 YYEEEE. The CDR3: CASSRRGLAGTGEQFF. The CDR3 DNA is TGTGCCAGCAGCCGGAGGGGACTAGCGGGAACAGGTGAGCAGTTCTTC. The full variable domain, completed using reference TRBV5-6 and TRBJ2-1, is DAGVTQSPTHLIKTRGQQVTLRCSPKSGHDTVSWYQQALGQGPQFIFQYYEEEERQRGNFPDRFSGHQFPNYSSELNVNALLLGDSALYLCASSRRGLAGTGEQFFGPGTRLTVL.

This chain joins TRBV10-2 and TRBJ2-1, with TRBD1 matching 8 bases. This CDR3 spans 13 amino acids. Germline V lookup: CDR1 WSHSY, CDR2 SAAADI. Trimming cost V 4 bases and J 7 bases; bases outside gene matches: 3. The CDR3, as DNA: TGCGCCAGCAGTGCCGGGACAGGAAATGAGCAGTTCTTC. Translating gives CASSAGTGNEQFF.

The J gene is TRBJ1-4, the V gene TRBV28; no firm D call. The V end was cut by 2 bases, the J end by 3 bases, with 7 bases between. Germline values: CDR1 MDHEN, CDR2 SYDVKM. The CDR3 is made up of 14 amino acids. The CDR3 spells CASSLTGANEKLFF. CDR3 DNA sequence: TGTGCCAGCAGTTTAACGGGTGCTAATGAAAAACTGTTTTTT.

The table lists this clone with a few counts. The genes are TRBV19 and TRBJ2-7; D could derive from TRBD1 or TRBD2 (6 bases each). Trimming pared 3 bases from V and 3 bases from J, leaving 12 bases between. This CDR3 has 14 residues. CDR1 and CDR2 (germline): LNHDA, SQIVND (reference sequence). The CDR3 DNA reads as TGTGCCAGTAGTATGGGGGGACAAAGCTACGAGCAGTACTTC. It yields the protein CASSMGGQSYEQYF.

DNA of the CDR3: TGTGCCAGCAGTTACTCCTTAGACAGTTCCTATGGCTACACCTTC. Amino acid sequence: CASSYSLDSSYGYTF. The chain is built from TRBV6-5 and TRBJ1-2, with a tentative D call TRBD1 (5 bases). Germline CDR1 and CDR2: MNHEY and SVGAGI. The CDR3 is 15 residues long. V lost 0 bases, J lost 4 bases, and 12 bases lay in between.